This passage covers 18 T cell receptor beta chains from one sample sequenced in a study of cytomegalovirus exposure and HLA in healthy donors. The primer mix had 60 Vbeta and 13 Jbeta primers. Profiling relied on immunoSEQ multiplex PCR, and the TCRdb table lists in-frame clones only, not all of them. The table records about 130,000 clones, about 83% of them present only once. Input material: PBMCs. The origin of the receptors is a girl aged 2 to 9 in good health and CMV-seronegative.

The rearrangement joins TRBV2 to TRBJ2-3; D perhaps matches TRBD2 (6 bases). The CDR3 loop spans 14 amino acids. V shed 4 bases and J shed 3 bases, with 11 bases lying between them. Germline CDR1 is SNHLY and CDR2 is FYNNEI. For the CDR3, the DNA is TGTGCCAGCAGTGTGAGTCTAGCGACAGATACGCAGTATTTT. This encodes CASSVSLATDTQYF.

This chain links TRBV30 with TRBJ2-6; 7 bases align to TRBD1. CDR1 and CDR2 from the germline V gene are GTSNPN and SVGIG (reference sequence). The junction had 1 base not matched to a gene; V was cut back by 6 bases and J by 2 bases. The CDR3 consists of 13 residues. The CDR3 DNA follows: TGTGCCTGCGACAGGGCTGGGGCCAACGTCCTGACTTTC. Translating it yields CACDRAGANVLTF.

The chain employs TRBV6-1 and TRBJ1-5; 7 positions match TRBD1. Losses at the gene ends were 6 bases for V and 7 bases for J; bases not matched to a gene: 12. This CDR3 is built from 15 residues. Germline CDR1 reads MNHNS; CDR2 reads SASEGT. The CDR3 region has the DNA TGTGCCAGCAGCCCAGGGGTGACAGGGATCCAGCCCCAGCATTTT. Its translation is CASSPGVTGIQPQHF.

J is TRBJ1-1 and V is TRBV10-1; 7 positions agree with TRBD1. J was trimmed by 1 base and V by 4 bases; bases with no gene match: 9. The length of the CDR3 is 16 residues. Germline CDR1 is WNHNN and CDR2 is SYGVQD (reference sequence). CDR3 protein: CASSADTGARNTEAFF. CDR3 nucleotide sequence: TGCGCCAGCAGTGCCGATACAGGGGCACGGAACACTGAAGCTTTCTTT.

The V and J genes are TRBV27 and TRBJ1-2, with 8 bases that match TRBD1. Trimming at V came to 7 bases and at J to 2 bases, leaving 18 bases not matched to a gene. The CDR3 has 18 amino acids. From germline, CDR1 is MNHEY and CDR2 SMNVEV (reference sequence). CDR3 DNA: TGTGCCAGCAACCCGAGGCCCCCCCGAGGACAGGGAAACTATGGCTACACCTTC. Its translation is CASNPRPPRGQGNYGYTF.

The rearrangement links TRBV18 to TRBJ1-1, with TRBD1 matching over 7 bases. This CDR3 is 15 amino acids long. V shed 3 bases, J shed 3 bases, and the junction held 7 bases outside the gene matches. Germline assignment: CDR1 KGHSH and CDR2 LQKENI. The CDR3 region is CASSPPQGVYTEAFF. The CDR3 bases are TGTGCCAGCTCACCCCCCCAGGGGGTGTACACTGAAGCTTTCTTT.

The V and J genes are TRBV5-1 and TRBJ1-2; 8 bases are shared with TRBD1. V was pared by 3 bases and J by 4 bases, with 11 bases of the junction left unmatched. CDR3 length: 16 amino acids. The germline gives CDR1 SGHRS, CDR2 YFSETQ. CDR3 residues: CASSSRTGFTVYGYTF. In nucleotides, the CDR3 is TGCGCCAGCAGCTCCCGGACAGGGTTTACGGTCTATGGCTACACCTTC.

This chain uses TRBV29-1 with TRBJ2-5, with 12 bases fitting TRBD2. Germline V CDR1 and CDR2: SQVTM, ANQGSEA. Trimming at V came to 6 bases and at J to 0 bases, leaving 5 bases not matched to a gene. This CDR3 comprises 15 residues. CDR3 region: CSVSTSGGYQETQYF. The CDR3 coding sequence is TGCAGCGTCAGTACTAGCGGGGGGTACCAAGAGACCCAGTACTTC.

The CDR3 protein is CSVVQGDLTEAFF. In DNA, the CDR3 is TGCAGCGTAGTACAGGGCGATCTCACTGAAGCTTTCTTT. This chain connects TRBV29-1 to TRBJ1-1, with D possibly TRBD1 on 6 matching bases. The CDR3 contains 13 residues. Germline assignment: CDR1 SQVTM and CDR2 ANQGSEA. V shed 6 bases and J shed 4 bases, with 15 bases lying between them. The full variable domain, completed using reference TRBV29-1 and TRBJ1-1, is SAVISQKPSRDICQRGTSLTIQCQVDSQVTMMFWYRQQPGQSLTLIATANQGSEATYESGFVIDKFPISRPNLTFSTLTVSNMSPEDSSIYLCSVVQGDLTEAFFGQGTRLTVV.

The rearrangement joins TRBV5-1 to TRBJ2-3; possibly TRBD2 for D (6 bases). The length of the CDR3 is 15 residues. Germline loops: CDR1 SGHRS, CDR2 YFSETQ. Trimming shortened V by 4 bases and J by 3 bases, and 15 bases separated the two germline ends. Here the CDR3 DNA reads TGCGCCAGCAGCCCCGGGGTAGCGGTGACAGATACGCAGTATTTT. Amino acid sequence: CASSPGVAVTDTQYF.

This CDR3 is CASSKSPTSGGASEQYF. For the CDR3, the DNA is TGTGCCAGTAGTAAGTCGCCGACTAGCGGGGGGGCGAGCGAGCAGTACTTC. The V gene is TRBV19, the J gene TRBJ2-7, with 14 bases that match TRBD2. The CDR3 is 17 amino acids. Germline V gene sequence: CDR1 LNHDA, CDR2 SQIVND (reference sequence). With 4 bases clipped from V and 6 bases from J, the junction kept 11 bases outside the gene matches.

This clone has just one count. This chain uses TRBV19 with TRBJ2-1; 9 bases agree with TRBD1. The germline V gene has CDR1 LNHDA and CDR2 SQIVND (reference sequence). The CDR3 contains 14 residues. The V segment lost 5 bases and the J segment 6 bases; nucleotides outside the gene matches: 5. Here the CDR3 reads CASSVGQGINEQFF. Written as DNA, the CDR3 is TGTGCCAGTAGTGTAGGACAGGGGATCAATGAGCAGTTCTTC.

For this clone: The sample contains more than one DNA sequence encoding this CDR3. The chain carries TRBV25-1 and TRBJ2-1; D unresolved. The CDR3 runs 13 residues. The V gene's germline CDR1 is MGHDK and CDR2 SYGVNS. The V end was cut by 10 bases, the J end by 3 bases, with 13 bases between. CDR3 residues: CATLGRLYNEQFF. DNA for the CDR3: TGTGCCACGCTGGGTCGACTCTACAATGAGCAGTTCTTC.

This chain uses TRBV19 with TRBJ2-1; D is unclear. Trimming cost V 1 base and J 5 bases, with 6 bases left between them. This CDR3 has 13 residues. Germline-derived CDR1 and CDR2 are LNHDA and SQIVND (reference sequence). The chain's CDR3 is CASSIGLNNEQFF. In nucleotides, the CDR3 is TGTGCCAGTAGTATAGGGCTGAACAATGAGCAGTTCTTC.

V gene TRBV29-1 combines with J gene TRBJ2-2, with a weak D call TRBD2 (6 bases). There are 14 residues in the CDR3. Germline V CDR1 and CDR2: SQVTM, ANQGSEA. Trimming stripped 1 base from V and 4 bases from J, with 10 bases between. The DNA for the CDR3 is TGCAGCGTTGAAGGGCGGGACGGCACCGGGGAGCTGTTTTTT. Protein: CSVEGRDGTGELFF.

This CDR3 is CASSLWTGTSSTDTQYF. CDR3 DNA sequence: TGTGCCAGCAGTTTATGGACCGGGACATCTAGCACAGATACGCAGTATTTT. V gene TRBV28 combines with J gene TRBJ2-3; maybe TRBD1 (6 bases). Germline-derived CDR1 and CDR2 are MDHEN and SYDVKM. V lost 0 bases and J lost 0, with 13 bases in between. This CDR3 has 17 residues. The variable domain in full, with the rest retrieved from reference TRBV28 and TRBJ2-3, is DVKVTQSSRYLVKRTGEKVFLECVQDMDHENMFWYRQDPGLGLRLIYFSYDVKMKEKGDIPEGYSVSREKKERFSLILESASTNQTSMYLCASSLWTGTSSTDTQYFGPGTRLTVL.

The V gene is TRBV6-1, the J gene TRBJ1-5; D uncertain. The CDR3 is 15 amino acids. Germline V gene sequence: CDR1 MNHNS, CDR2 SASEGT. Trimming pared 1 base from V and 1 base from J, leaving 8 bases between. The CDR3 loop is CASSEETKSNQPQHF. The CDR3 coding sequence is TGTGCCAGCAGTGAAGAGACAAAAAGCAATCAGCCCCAGCATTTT.

The table lists this clone with a few counts. The chain couples TRBV30 to TRBJ1-4; TRBD1 might be the D (5 bases). The CDR3 length is 15 residues. V lost 3 bases and J 2 bases, leaving 13 bases between the germline ends. Per the germline V gene, CDR1 is GTSNPN and CDR2 is SVGIG (reference sequence). CDR3 sequence (DNA): TGTGCCTGGAGGAGAACAGGAAATACTAATGAAAAACTGTTTTTT. Encoded protein: CAWRRTGNTNEKLFF.